This T cell receptor beta chain appears in the sequencing data of a study of cytomegalovirus exposure and HLA in healthy donors. Overall study results and limits: A later analysis associated some 18,000 TCR beta sequences with HLA alleles at a 0.05 false discovery rate.

The PCR was carried out with 60 Vbeta primers and 13 Jbeta primers. Sequencing was performed with immunoSEQ multiplex PCR; in TCRdb, only in-frame clones are kept and a portion is missing. The data contain roughly 100,000 clones, over 80% of them singletons. With respect to this clone: Its antigen is unknown.

The CDR3 length is 16 residues. Germline assignment: CDR1 SGHKS and CDR2 YYEKEE (reference sequence). V lost 2 bases and J lost 1, with 15 bases in between. The chain links TRBV5-5 to TRBJ2-5; a possible D gene is TRBD1 (6 bases). This TCR was sampled from a man aged 25 to 40 in good health and CMV-seropositive. The sequencing sample was made of PBMCs. The CDR3 sequence: CASSFSLGAGQETQYF. The CDR3 region has the DNA TGTGCCAGCAGCTTTTCCCTGGGGGCGGGCCAAGAGACCCAGTACTTC. The entire variable domain, with the rest obtained from reference TRBV5-5 and TRBJ2-5, is as follows: DAGVTQSPTHLIKTRGQQVTLRCSPISGHKSVSWYQQVLGQGPQFIFQYYEKEERGRGNFPDRFSARQFPNYSSELNVNALLLGDSALYLCASSFSLGAGQETQYFGPGTRLLVL.